Below, 20 T cell receptor beta chains from the same sample are listed, as sequenced in a study of CXCR3-negative and CXCR3-positive naive CD8 T cells. Their antigens are not known. With UMI labels, 5' RACE was used to prepare the TRB cDNA libraries. TCRdb reprocessed the 5' RACE reads; each CDR3 protein has one entry and no DNA is given. The sample's table shows tens of thousands of distinct CDR3 sequences. Study outcomes and limitations: Naive cells positive for CXCR3 carried more hydrophobic TRB CDR3s than CXCR3-negative ones.

Sample: naive CXCR3+ CD8+ T cells from blood. Subset indicated: CD45RO-CCR7+CD27+CD95- naive CD8+ T cells expressing CXCR3 (TNR3+). These receptors were collected from a human donor in good health. Some clones in this sample may be carry-over from other donors' samples.

V and J are TRBV7-9 and TRBJ1-5. The CDR3 is made up of 14 amino acids. Germline-derived CDR1 and CDR2 are SEHNR and FQNEAQ (reference sequence). CDR3 loop: CASSFHRQNQPQHF.

The rearrangement uses TRBV12-3 or TRBV12-4 and TRBJ2-2; with no DNA, the TCRdb D assignment of TRBD1 cannot be verified. The CDR3 is 16 residues long. CDR3 in amino acids: CASSFDEGGGIGELFF.

The CDR3 is CASSLEGTGISYEQYF. The chain uses TRBV7-6 and TRBJ2-7; lacking DNA, the TRBD1 call made by TCRdb goes unchecked. The CDR3 runs 16 residues. Germline-derived CDR1 and CDR2 are SGHVS and FNYEAQ.

This rearrangement joins TRBV6-6 to TRBJ2-1; TCRdb selects TRBD1, and the lack of DNA leaves this call unchecked. The germline gives CDR1 MNHNY, CDR2 SVGAGI (reference sequence). The CDR3 spans 12 residues. This chain's CDR3 is CASRQDRGAESF.

The gene calls are TRBV20-1 and TRBJ2-3; TCRdb's D gene call, TRBD1, goes unchecked for lack of DNA. Germline V gene lookup returns CDR1 DFQATT and CDR2 SNEGSKA (reference sequence). The CDR3 covers 15 residues. The chain's CDR3 is CSARDLSGGTDTQYF.

J is TRBJ2-7 and V is TRBV14; TCRdb gives TRBD1 as the D gene, but with no DNA this cannot be confirmed. The CDR3 is made up of 17 amino acids. Germline V lookup: CDR1 SGHDN, CDR2 FVKESK. The CDR3 region is CASSQALSWDGNYEQYF.

The CDR3 reads CASSTYSPRSTGELFF. The gene calls are TRBV19 and TRBJ2-2; TCRdb lists TRBD2, though no DNA is available to test this call. Germline loops: CDR1 LNHDA, CDR2 SQIVND (reference sequence). The CDR3 has 16 residues.

J is TRBJ1-4 and V is TRBV4-3; TCRdb indicates TRBD1, and absent DNA this call remains unverified. This CDR3 contains 15 residues. The germline V gene has CDR1 LGHNA and CDR2 YSLEER. This CDR3 is CASSQDRGRDEKLFF.

The J gene is TRBJ1-5, the V gene TRBV29-1. This CDR3 is 12 amino acids long. Germline CDR1 SQVTM, CDR2 ANQGSEA. CDR3 residues: CSALLQGGPQHF. The full variable domain, completed using reference TRBV29-1 and TRBJ1-5, is SAVISQKPSRDICQRGTSLTIQCQVDSQVTMMFWYRQQPGQSLTLIATANQGSEATYESGFVIDKFPISRPNLTFSTLTVSNMSPEDSSIYLCSALLQGGPQHFGDGTRLSIL.

This chain uses TRBV2 with TRBJ1-1; as DNA is missing, the TRBD1 call by TCRdb cannot be tested. This CDR3 has 13 amino acids. The germline V gene encodes CDR1 SNHLY and CDR2 FYNNEI. CDR3 region: CASSELGGTEAFF. The variable domain in full, completed from reference TRBV2 and TRBJ1-1, reads EPEVTQTPSHQVTQMGQEVILRCVPISNHLYFYWYRQILGQKVEFLVSFYNNEISEKSEIFDDQFSVERPDGSNFTLKIRSTKLEDSAMYFCASSELGGTEAFFGQGTRLTVV.

V gene TRBV7-9 combines with J gene TRBJ2-1; TCRdb outputs TRBD2, but without DNA this stays unchecked. The CDR3 sequence is 17 residues long. Germline V gene data show CDR1 as SEHNR and CDR2 as FQNEAQ (reference sequence). This CDR3 reads CASSLGLAGSSYNEQFF.

The CDR3 sequence: CASSFIASNYVYTF. The chain couples TRBV7-2 to TRBJ1-2. There are 14 residues in the CDR3. The germline CDR1 and CDR2 sequences are SGHTA and FQGNSA. Filled out from reference TRBV7-2 and TRBJ1-2, the complete variable domain reads GAGVSQSPSNKVTEKGKDVELRCDPISGHTALYWYRQSLGQGLEFLIYFQGNSAPDKSGLPSDRFSAERTGGSVSTLTIQRTQQEDSAVYLCASSFIASNYVYTFGSGTRLTVV.

The J gene is TRBJ2-1, the V gene TRBV19; the D gene TCRdb calls, TRBD2, cannot be checked with no DNA. Per germline, CDR1 LNHDA and CDR2 SQIVND (reference sequence). This CDR3 is 14 amino acids long. This CDR3 reads CASSPGLAFNEQFF.

The rearrangement links TRBV7-7 to TRBJ2-1; TCRdb designates TRBD1, a call that cannot be tested without DNA. In germline, CDR1 is SSHAT, CDR2 FNYEAQ (reference sequence). CDR3 size: 14 residues. CDR3 sequence: CASSLGPGRGEQFF.

The gene calls are TRBV7-9 and TRBJ2-3. Germline V CDR1 and CDR2: SEHNR, FQNEAQ (reference sequence). The CDR3 covers 16 residues. The CDR3 is CASSLKGSLSTDTQYF.

The rearrangement links TRBV6-2 or TRBV6-3 to TRBJ2-5; there is no DNA to check the TCRdb D call of TRBD1. Germline V gene data show CDR1 as MNHEY and CDR2 as SVGEGT. This CDR3 region has 15 residues. The CDR3 sequence: CASTEPTDQEETQYF.

The V call is TRBV6-9, the J call TRBJ1-4; TCRdb names TRBD1, which stays unverified in the absence of DNA. This CDR3 contains 12 residues. Germline loops: CDR1 MNHGY, CDR2 SVAAGI. The CDR3 reads CARDRGHEKLFF.

This chain joins TRBV28 and TRBJ1-3. The length of the CDR3 is 14 residues. Germline CDR1 MDHEN, CDR2 SYDVKM. The CDR3 spells CASSFPGSGNTIYF.

V and J are TRBV14 and TRBJ2-7; TCRdb selects TRBD1, and the lack of DNA leaves this call unchecked. CDR1 SGHDN and CDR2 FVKESK come from the germline V gene. The CDR3 consists of 13 residues. CDR3 amino acids: CASGDRGLREQYF.

The V call is TRBV7-3, the J call TRBJ1-5; TCRdb returns TRBD1, unconfirmable since there is no DNA. The CDR3 runs to 17 residues. Germline CDR1 is SGHTA and CDR2 is FQGTGA. CDR3 loop: CASSLWTPGVGNQPQHF.